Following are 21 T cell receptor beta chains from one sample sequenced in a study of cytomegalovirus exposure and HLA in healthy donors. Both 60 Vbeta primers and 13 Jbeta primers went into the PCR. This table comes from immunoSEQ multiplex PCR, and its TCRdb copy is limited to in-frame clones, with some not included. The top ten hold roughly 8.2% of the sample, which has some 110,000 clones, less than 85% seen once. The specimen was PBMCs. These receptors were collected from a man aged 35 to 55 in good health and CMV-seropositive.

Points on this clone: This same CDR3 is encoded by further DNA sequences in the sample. Written as DNA, the CDR3 is TGTGCCAGCAGCGCACGAGGGCAGGAGAATGAAAAACTGTTTTTT. It specifies CASSARGQENEKLFF. This sequence joins TRBV6-1 and TRBJ1-4; no clear D. From germline, CDR1 is MNHNS and CDR2 SASEGT. The CDR3 covers 15 residues. V lost 6 bases and J lost 5, with 16 bases in between.

CDR3 sequence: CASSASGASGNTIYF. The CDR3, as DNA: TGTGCCAGCAGCGCCTCAGGGGCCTCTGGAAACACCATATATTTT. This rearrangement joins TRBV7-3 to TRBJ1-3, with D possibly TRBD1 on 6 matching bases. The germline V gene has CDR1 SGHTA and CDR2 FQGTGA. CDR3 length equals 15 residues. Trimming removed 5 bases at V and 0 bases at J, with 11 bases between.

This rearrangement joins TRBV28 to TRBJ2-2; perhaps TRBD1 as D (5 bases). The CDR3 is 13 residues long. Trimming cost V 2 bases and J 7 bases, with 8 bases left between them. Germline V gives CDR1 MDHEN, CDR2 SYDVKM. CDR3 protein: CASSLDSHGELFF. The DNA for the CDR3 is TGTGCCAGCAGTTTAGACAGCCACGGGGAGCTGTTTTTT.

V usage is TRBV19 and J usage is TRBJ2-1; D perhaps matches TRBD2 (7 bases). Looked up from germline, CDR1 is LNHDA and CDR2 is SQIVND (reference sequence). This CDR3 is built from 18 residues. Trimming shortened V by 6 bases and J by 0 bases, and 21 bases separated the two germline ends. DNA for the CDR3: TGTGCCAGTAGCTTGGGGGTTGGGGGGGGCAGCTCCTACAATGAGCAGTTCTTC. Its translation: CASSLGVGGGSSYNEQFF.

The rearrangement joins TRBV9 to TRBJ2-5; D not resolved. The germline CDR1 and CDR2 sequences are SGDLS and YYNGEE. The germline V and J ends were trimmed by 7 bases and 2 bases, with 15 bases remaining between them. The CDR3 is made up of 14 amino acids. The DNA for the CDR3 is TGTGCCAGCGGGTTGGGCAGAGAGCAAGAGACCCAGTACTTC. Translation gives CASGLGREQETQYF.

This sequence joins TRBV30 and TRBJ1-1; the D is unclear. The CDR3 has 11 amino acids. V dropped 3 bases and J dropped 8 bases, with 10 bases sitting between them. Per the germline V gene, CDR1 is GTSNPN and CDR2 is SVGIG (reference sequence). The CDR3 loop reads CAWRAQIEAFF. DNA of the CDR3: TGTGCCTGGAGGGCACAGATCGAAGCTTTCTTT.

The CDR3 bases are TGTGCCAGCAGCTTAGGGCATCACCTGAGCACAGATACGCAGTATTTT. It specifies CASSLGHHLSTDTQYF. The V and J genes are TRBV7-6 and TRBJ2-3; the D is unclear. Germline-derived CDR1 and CDR2 are SGHVS and FNYEAQ. The ends were cut back, 1 base at V and 0 bases at J, with 11 bases in the middle. The CDR3 is made up of 16 amino acids.

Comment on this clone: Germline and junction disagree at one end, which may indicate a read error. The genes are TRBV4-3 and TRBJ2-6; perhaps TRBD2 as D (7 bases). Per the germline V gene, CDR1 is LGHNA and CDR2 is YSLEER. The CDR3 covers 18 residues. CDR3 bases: TGCGCCAGCAGCCAAGTACGGGGGGCCAGCCCTGGGGCCAACGGCCTGACTTTC. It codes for CASSQVRGASPGANGLTF.

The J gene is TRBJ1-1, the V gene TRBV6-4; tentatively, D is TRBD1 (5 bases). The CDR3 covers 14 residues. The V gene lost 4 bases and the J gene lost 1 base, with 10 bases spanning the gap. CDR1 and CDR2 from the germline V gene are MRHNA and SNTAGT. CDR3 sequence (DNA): TGTGCCAGCAGTGTATCGACAGAGAACACTGAAGCTTTCTTT. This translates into CASSVSTENTEAFF.

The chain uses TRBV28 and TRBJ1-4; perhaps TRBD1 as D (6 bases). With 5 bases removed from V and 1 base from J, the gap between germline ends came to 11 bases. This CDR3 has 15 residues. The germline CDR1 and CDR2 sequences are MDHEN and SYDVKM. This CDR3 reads CASSAIQGTNEKLFF. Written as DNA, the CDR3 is TGTGCCAGCAGTGCCATACAGGGAACTAATGAAAAACTGTTTTTT.

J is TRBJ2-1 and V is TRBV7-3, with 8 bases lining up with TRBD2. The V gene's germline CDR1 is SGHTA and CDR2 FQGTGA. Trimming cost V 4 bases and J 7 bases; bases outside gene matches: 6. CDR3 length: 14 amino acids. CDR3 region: CASSSPGLGNEQFF. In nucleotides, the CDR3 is TGTGCCAGCAGCTCACCGGGACTAGGGAATGAGCAGTTCTTC.

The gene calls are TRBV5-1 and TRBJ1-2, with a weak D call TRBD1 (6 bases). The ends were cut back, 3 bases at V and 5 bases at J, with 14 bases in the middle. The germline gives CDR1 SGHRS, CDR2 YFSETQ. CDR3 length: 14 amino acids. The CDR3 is CASSSSGTPYGYTF. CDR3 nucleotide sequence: TGCGCCAGCAGCTCCTCGGGGACACCATATGGCTACACCTTC.

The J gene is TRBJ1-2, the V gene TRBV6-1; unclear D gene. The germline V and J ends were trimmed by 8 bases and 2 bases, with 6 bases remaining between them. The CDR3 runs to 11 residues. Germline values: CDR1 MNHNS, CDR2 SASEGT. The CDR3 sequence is CASQINYGYTF. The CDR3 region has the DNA TGTGCCAGCCAGATAAACTATGGCTACACCTTC.

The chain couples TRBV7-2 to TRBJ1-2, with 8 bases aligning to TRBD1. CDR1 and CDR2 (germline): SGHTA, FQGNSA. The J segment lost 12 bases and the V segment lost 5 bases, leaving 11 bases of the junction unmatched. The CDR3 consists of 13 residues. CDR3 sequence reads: CASSPETGVGHTF. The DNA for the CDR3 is TGTGCCAGCAGCCCGGAGACAGGGGTCGGCCACACCTTC.

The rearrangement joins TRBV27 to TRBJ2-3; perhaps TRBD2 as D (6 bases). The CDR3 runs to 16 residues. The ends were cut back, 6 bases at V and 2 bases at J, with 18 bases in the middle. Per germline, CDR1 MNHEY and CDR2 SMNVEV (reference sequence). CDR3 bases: TGTGCCAGCAGAAGACTTAGCGGCGAGGACACAGATACGCAGTATTTT. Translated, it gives CASRRLSGEDTDTQYF.

The CDR3 DNA is TGTGCCAGCTCCCCGTTCGGGGGCTCTGGAAACACCATATATTTT. Translation: CASSPFGGSGNTIYF. This sequence joins TRBV6-5 and TRBJ1-3, with D perhaps TRBD1 (5 bases). The ends were cut back, 8 bases at V and 0 bases at J, with 14 bases in the middle. The CDR3 is made up of 15 amino acids. Germline CDR1 and CDR2: MNHEY and SVGAGI.

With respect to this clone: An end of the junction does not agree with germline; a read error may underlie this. Here the CDR3 reads CARRLGQPRFGYTF. In DNA, the CDR3 is TGTGCCAGAAGATTGGGCCAGCCCAGGTTTGGCTACACCTTC. The chain has TRBV5-3 and TRBJ1-2; D is unclear. TRBV5-3 is sorted into the ORF group, with uncertain function. This CDR3 has 14 amino acids.

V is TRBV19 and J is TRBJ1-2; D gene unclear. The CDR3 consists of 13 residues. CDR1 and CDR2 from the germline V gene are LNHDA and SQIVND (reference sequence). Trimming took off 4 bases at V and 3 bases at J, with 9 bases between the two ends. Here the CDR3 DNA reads TGTGCCAGTAGTAGTCGGGTCGACTATGGCTACACCTTC. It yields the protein CASSSRVDYGYTF.

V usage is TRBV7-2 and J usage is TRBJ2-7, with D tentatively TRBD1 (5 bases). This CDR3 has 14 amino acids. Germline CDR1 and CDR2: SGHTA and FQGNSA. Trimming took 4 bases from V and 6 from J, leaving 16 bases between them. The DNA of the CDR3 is TGTGCCAGCAGCTCCTCTTCCCAGGGTCGCGAGCAGTACTTC. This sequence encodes CASSSSSQGREQYF.

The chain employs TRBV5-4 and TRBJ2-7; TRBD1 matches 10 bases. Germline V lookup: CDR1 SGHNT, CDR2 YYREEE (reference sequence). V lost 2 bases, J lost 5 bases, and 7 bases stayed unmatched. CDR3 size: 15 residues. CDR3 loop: CASSLPGQGQNEQYF. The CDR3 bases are TGTGCCAGCAGCTTACCGGGACAGGGGCAGAACGAGCAGTACTTC.

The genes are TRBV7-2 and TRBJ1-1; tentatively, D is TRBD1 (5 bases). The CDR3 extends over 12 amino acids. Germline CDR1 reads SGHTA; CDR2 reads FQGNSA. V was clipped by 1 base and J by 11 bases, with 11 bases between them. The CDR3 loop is CASSLGQFTAFF. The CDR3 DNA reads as TGTGCCAGCAGCTTAGGACAGTTTACGGCTTTCTTT. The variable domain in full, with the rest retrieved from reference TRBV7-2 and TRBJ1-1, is GAGVSQSPSNKVTEKGKDVELRCDPISGHTALYWYRQSLGQGLEFLIYFQGNSAPDKSGLPSDRFSAERTGGSVSTLTIQRTQQEDSAVYLCASSLGQFTAFFGQGTRLTVV.